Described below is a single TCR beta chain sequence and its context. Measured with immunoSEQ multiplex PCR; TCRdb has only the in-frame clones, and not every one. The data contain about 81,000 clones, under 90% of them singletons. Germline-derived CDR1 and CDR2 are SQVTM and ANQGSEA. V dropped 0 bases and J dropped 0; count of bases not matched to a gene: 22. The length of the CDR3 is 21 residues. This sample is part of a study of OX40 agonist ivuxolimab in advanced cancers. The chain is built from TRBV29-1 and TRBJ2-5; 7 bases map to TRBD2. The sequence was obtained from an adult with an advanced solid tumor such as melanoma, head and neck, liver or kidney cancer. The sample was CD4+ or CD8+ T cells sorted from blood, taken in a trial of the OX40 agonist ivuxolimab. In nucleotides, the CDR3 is TGCAGCGTTGAAGAAGCGCTACGGGGGGTGCGGACACAGAAGTACCAAGAGACCCAGTACTTC. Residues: CSVEEALRGVRTQKYQETQYF.